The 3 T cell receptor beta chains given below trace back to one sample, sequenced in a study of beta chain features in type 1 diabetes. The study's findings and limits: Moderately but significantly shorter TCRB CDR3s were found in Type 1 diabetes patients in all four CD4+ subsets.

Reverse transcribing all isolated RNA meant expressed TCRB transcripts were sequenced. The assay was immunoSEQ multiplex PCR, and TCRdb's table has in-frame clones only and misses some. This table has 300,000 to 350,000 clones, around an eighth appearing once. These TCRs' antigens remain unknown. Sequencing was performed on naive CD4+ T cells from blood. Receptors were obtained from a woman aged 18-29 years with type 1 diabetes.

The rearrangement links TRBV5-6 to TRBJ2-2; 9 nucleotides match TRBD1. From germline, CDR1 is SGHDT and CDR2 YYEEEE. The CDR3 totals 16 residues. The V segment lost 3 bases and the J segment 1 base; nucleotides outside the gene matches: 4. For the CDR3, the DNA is TGTGCCAGCAGCTCGGACAGGGGTATGAACACCGGGGAGCTGTTTTTT. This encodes CASSSDRGMNTGELFF.

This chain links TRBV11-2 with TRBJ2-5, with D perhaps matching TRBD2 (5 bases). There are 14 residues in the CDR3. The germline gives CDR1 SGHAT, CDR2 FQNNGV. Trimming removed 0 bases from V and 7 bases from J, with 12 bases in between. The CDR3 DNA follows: TGTGCCAGCAGCTTAGATCTACGGGAACCGACCCAGTACTTC. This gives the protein CASSLDLREPTQYF.

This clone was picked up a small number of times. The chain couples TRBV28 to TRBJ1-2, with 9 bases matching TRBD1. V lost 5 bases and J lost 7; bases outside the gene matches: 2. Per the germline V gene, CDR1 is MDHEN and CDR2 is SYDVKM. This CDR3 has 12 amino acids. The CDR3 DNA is TGTGCCAGCAGTGCGGGACAGGGTGGCTACACCTTC. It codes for CASSAGQGGYTF.